This TCR beta chain was captured in a study of T cell repertoires in aging, cancer and after chemotherapy. Whole-study findings and limits: Compared with age-matched healthy donors, untreated hematological or solid cancer patients showed higher blood TCR clonality. Loss of evenness, beyond lost richness, contributed to age-related TCR diversity decline in cancer patients. Median generation probability rose over the chemotherapy interval in each cancer cohort, suggesting rebound thymic output.

Only one count was recorded for this clonotype. Its specificity is not known. Peripheral blood genomic DNA, not sorted cells or RNA, was the template. TRB rearrangements spanning V, D and J were amplified using mixed TRB-A/B primers. TCRdb re-called the multiplex PCR reads with MiXCR, one entry per CDR3 protein. The table lists fewer than 4,500 distinct CDR3 sequences, roughly two fifths of them singletons, with roughly 3.9% in the top ten. Germline V gene sequence: CDR1 ENHRY, CDR2 SYGVKD. The CDR3 has 14 residues. V was clipped by 4 bases and J by 3 bases; unmatched bases: 1. This TCR derives from a human donor with a blood cancer. Sequencing was done on a sample of blood. The V and J genes are TRBV10-3 and TRBJ2-7; 12 positions agree with TRBD1. This chain's CDR3 is CAISGDRGLYEQYF. CDR3 DNA: TGTGCCATCAGTGGGGACAGGGGGCTCTACGAGCAGTACTTC.